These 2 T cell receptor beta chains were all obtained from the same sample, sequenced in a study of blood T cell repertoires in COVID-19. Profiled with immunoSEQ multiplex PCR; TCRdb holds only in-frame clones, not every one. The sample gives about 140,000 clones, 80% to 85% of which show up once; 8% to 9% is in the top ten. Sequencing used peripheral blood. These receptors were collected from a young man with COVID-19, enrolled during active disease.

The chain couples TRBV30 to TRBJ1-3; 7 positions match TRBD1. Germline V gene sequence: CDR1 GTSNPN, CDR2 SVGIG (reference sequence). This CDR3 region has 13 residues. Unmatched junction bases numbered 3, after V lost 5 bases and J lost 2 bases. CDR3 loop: CAWPTGTGNTIYF. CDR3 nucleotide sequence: TGTGCCTGGCCGACAGGGACTGGAAACACCATATATTTT. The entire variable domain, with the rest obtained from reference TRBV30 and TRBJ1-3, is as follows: SQTIHQWPATLVQPVGSPLSLECTVEGTSNPNLYWYRQAAGRGLQLLFYSVGIGQISSEVPQNLSASRPQDRQFILSSKKLLLSDSGFYLCAWPTGTGNTIYFGEGSWLTVV.

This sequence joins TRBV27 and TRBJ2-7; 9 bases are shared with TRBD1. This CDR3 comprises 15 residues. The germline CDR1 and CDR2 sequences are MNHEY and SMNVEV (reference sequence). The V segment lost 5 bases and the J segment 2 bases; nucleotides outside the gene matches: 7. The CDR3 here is CASSPPGQGPYEQYF. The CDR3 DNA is TGTGCCAGCAGTCCCCCGGGACAGGGCCCCTACGAGCAGTACTTC.